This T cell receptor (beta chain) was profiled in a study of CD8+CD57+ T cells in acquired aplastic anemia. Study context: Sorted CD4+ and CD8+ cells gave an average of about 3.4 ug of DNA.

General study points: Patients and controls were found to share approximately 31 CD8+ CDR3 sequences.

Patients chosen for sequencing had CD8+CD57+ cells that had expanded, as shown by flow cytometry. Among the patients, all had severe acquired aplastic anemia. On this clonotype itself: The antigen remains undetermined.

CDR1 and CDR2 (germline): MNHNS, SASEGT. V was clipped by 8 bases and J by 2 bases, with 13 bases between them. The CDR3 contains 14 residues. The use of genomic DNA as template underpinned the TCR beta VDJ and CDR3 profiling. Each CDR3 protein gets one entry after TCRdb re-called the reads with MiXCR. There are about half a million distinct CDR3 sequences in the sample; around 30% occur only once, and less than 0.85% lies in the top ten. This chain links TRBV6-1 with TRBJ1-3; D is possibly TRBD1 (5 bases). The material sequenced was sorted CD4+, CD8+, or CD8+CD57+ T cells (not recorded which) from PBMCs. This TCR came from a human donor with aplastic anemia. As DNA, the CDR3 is TGTGCCAGCGCGACAGTTAGCCCTGGAAACACCATATATTTT. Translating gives CASATVSPGNTIYF.